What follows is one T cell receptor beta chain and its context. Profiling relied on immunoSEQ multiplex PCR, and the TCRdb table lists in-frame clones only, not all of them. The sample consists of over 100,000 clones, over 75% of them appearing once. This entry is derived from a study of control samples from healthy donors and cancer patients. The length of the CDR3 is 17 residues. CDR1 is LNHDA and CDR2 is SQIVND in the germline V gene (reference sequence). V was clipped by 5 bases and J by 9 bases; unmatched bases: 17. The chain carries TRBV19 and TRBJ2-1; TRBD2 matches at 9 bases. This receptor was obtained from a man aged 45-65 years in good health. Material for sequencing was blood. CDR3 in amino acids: CASSSTVRLAGHAEQFF. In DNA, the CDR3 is TGTGCCAGTAGTTCCACGGTCCGGCTAGCGGGGCACGCTGAGCAGTTCTTC.